The 9 T cell receptor beta chains reported below all come from one sample, sequenced in a study of CD8+ T cells in alopecia areata. Once RNA had been extracted, it was reverse transcribed into cDNA to act as the sequencing template. Assay used: immunoSEQ multiplex PCR; TCRdb lists only in-frame clones, some missing. Of some 190,000 clones in the sample, about three fifths were seen once. The treatment denotes: oral pan-JAK inhibitor, 5-10 mg twice daily. Here the sequenced sample was CD4+ T cells sorted from blood, taken at week 4, from a patient treated with tofacitinib. These receptors were collected from a human donor with alopecia areata.

The rearrangement uses TRBV27 and TRBJ2-1; 7 bases are a match to TRBD1. The trim removed 5 bases at V and 14 bases at J, leaving 6 bases unmatched. The CDR3 length is 11 residues. Germline CDR1 reads MNHEY; CDR2 reads SMNVEV (reference sequence). The CDR3 DNA is TGTGCCAGCAGTCTCAGGGGGAGCGAGTTCTTC. Protein sequence: CASSLRGSEFF.

This clone has just a few counts. This sequence joins TRBV7-9 and TRBJ2-1, with D possibly TRBD1 on 6 matching bases. The germline V gene encodes CDR1 SEHNR and CDR2 FQNEAQ (reference sequence). This CDR3 has 15 residues. The germline V and J ends were trimmed by 4 bases and 1 base, with 11 bases remaining between them. CDR3 nucleotides: TGTGCCAGCAGCTATACAGGGTCTTCCTACAATGAGCAGTTCTTC. Residues: CASSYTGSSYNEQFF.

This clone was picked up a small number of times. The rearrangement links TRBV11-1 to TRBJ2-2, with D perhaps TRBD2 (6 bases). Per the germline V gene, CDR1 is SGHAT and CDR2 is FQDESV (reference sequence). The CDR3 totals 14 residues. Trimming removed 6 bases at V and 0 bases at J, with 8 bases between. The CDR3 is CASRLATNTGELFF. The CDR3 DNA sequence: TGTGCCAGCAGACTAGCTACGAACACCGGGGAGCTGTTTTTT.

This clone was observed a few times. The J gene is TRBJ1-2, the V gene TRBV30; D uncertain. This CDR3 region has 13 residues. The germline V gene has CDR1 GTSNPN and CDR2 SVGIG (reference sequence). V gave up 0 bases and J gave up 8 bases, with 13 bases separating them. The CDR3, as DNA: TGTGCCTGGAGTGTGAGCGTCGGTGTGGGCTACACCTTC. Translation gives CAWSVSVGVGYTF.

V is TRBV29-1 and J is TRBJ2-5, with 9 bases that match TRBD1. The germline V gene has CDR1 SQVTM and CDR2 ANQGSEA. The length of the CDR3 is 12 residues. The V segment lost 6 bases and the J segment 5 bases; nucleotides outside the gene matches: 4. The CDR3 bases are TGCAGCGTCCAGACAGGGGGTGAGACCCAGTACTTC. Translation: CSVQTGGETQYF.

This clone has only a few counts. The V gene is TRBV5-1, the J gene TRBJ2-1, with a possible D match to TRBD2 (7 bases). In germline, CDR1 is SGHRS, CDR2 YFSETQ. The CDR3 extends over 15 amino acids. V lost 2 bases, J lost 7 bases, and 16 bases lay in between. The CDR3 here is CASSFAGALLNEQFF. As DNA, the CDR3 is TGCGCCAGCAGCTTTGCGGGGGCGCTATTGAATGAGCAGTTCTTC.

The chain combines TRBV28 with TRBJ2-5; D is undetermined. Per germline, CDR1 MDHEN and CDR2 SYDVKM. With 5 bases removed from V and 7 bases from J, the gap between germline ends came to 17 bases. The CDR3 totals 14 residues. The CDR3 nucleotides read TGTGCCAGCAGTCCTTCCGGGCCTTGGGGGACCCAGTACTTC. This encodes CASSPSGPWGTQYF.

This clone has only one observation. CDR3 region: CATSPGLQETQYF. CDR3 coding DNA: TGTGCCACCAGTCCTGGGCTTCAAGAGACCCAGTACTTC. The chain carries TRBV15 and TRBJ2-5; the D is unclear. This CDR3 comprises 13 residues. Looked up from germline, CDR1 is LNHNV and CDR2 is YYDKDF (reference sequence). V lost 6 bases and J lost 2, with 10 bases in between.

V usage is TRBV5-1 and J usage is TRBJ2-5, with a possible D match to TRBD2 (6 bases). V lost 4 bases and J 1 base, leaving 14 bases between the germline ends. This CDR3 region has 15 residues. Germline V gene data show CDR1 as SGHRS and CDR2 as YFSETQ. The CDR3 bases are TGCGCCAGCAGCCCGGGAACGGGGGTCCAAGAGACCCAGTACTTC. Translation: CASSPGTGVQETQYF.